Given below is one T cell receptor beta chain in context. What it binds is unknown. Then a second PCR, running roughly 6 to 11 cycles, was carried out with a sample-barcoded 5' primer and a J-beta primer mix. All cDNA molecules were each tagged by a template-switch adaptor with 12 random nucleotides. The yield of each sample was at least 2.5 million CDR3-containing paired-end reads. A single record per CDR3 protein comes from TCRdb applying MiXCR to the 5' RACE reads. The sample includes some 1.5 million distinct CDR3 sequences, 40% to 45% of them seen just once. This entry is derived from a study of blood T cells in healthy people across ages. As for the study in general: Every two T cells gave about one barcoded beta molecule via template switching.

Study conclusions and caveats: No one knew whether donors had CMV, which possibly confounded expanded clonotype changes.

V dropped 5 bases and J dropped 0 bases, with 14 bases sitting between them. The CDR3 has 14 residues. Germline V gene data show CDR1 as SQVTM and CDR2 as ANQGSEA. The TCR comes from a young woman in good health. Specimen: blood. V is TRBV29-1 and J is TRBJ2-7; no clear D. The CDR3 reads CSVSSGPSSYEQYF. CDR3 DNA sequence: TGCAGCGTTAGTTCAGGCCCAAGCTCCTACGAGCAGTACTTC.